This T cell receptor (beta chain) was captured in a study of blood T cell repertoires in COVID-19. This table comes from immunoSEQ multiplex PCR, and its TCRdb copy is limited to in-frame clones, with some not included. Among some 490,000 clones listed, around nine tenths were seen once. The CDR3 has 15 amino acids. CDR1 is LGHDT, CDR2 YNNKEL, per germline (reference sequence). Trimming removed 8 bases from V and 0 bases from J, with 15 bases in between. The specimen sequenced was PBMCs or T cells enriched from blood (not recorded which). This chain joins TRBV3-1 (or the pseudogene TRBV3-2) and TRBJ2-3; D uncertain. The source of this sequence is a woman aged 55 to 70 who had recovered from COVID-19. CDR3 sequence (DNA): TGTGCCAGCTCCCTTACATCATCTAGCACAGATACGCAGTATTTT. Translation: CASSLTSSSTDTQYF.